A single sample gave rise to the 32 T cell receptor beta chains below, sequenced in a study of cytomegalovirus exposure and HLA in healthy donors. The PCR had 60 Vbeta and 13 Jbeta primers. Method: immunoSEQ multiplex PCR; TCRdb's copy keeps in-frame clones and lacks some. The sample shows about 110,000 clones, 60% to 80% of them seen only once. The sequencing sample was made of PBMCs. These TCRs come from a man younger than 35 in good health and CMV-seronegative.

Comment on this clone: The sample has other DNA sequences that encode this CDR3 too. The chain is built from TRBV6-5 and TRBJ1-2; D may be TRBD1 (5 bases). In germline, CDR1 is MNHEY, CDR2 SVGAGI. The CDR3 spans 13 residues. V was trimmed by 2 bases and J by 8 bases, leaving 12 bases between them. The CDR3 DNA is TGTGCCAGCAGTTACCGCCAGGGTGGCGGCTACACCTTC. Its protein product is CASSYRQGGGYTF.

This chain links TRBV11-2 with TRBJ2-5, with D perhaps matching TRBD1 (5 bases). The V end lost 6 bases, the J end lost 4 bases, and 9 bases lay between the germline ends. The CDR3 sequence is 12 residues long. Germline V gene sequence: CDR1 SGHAT, CDR2 FQNNGV. The CDR3: CASSQGPETQYF. CDR3 in DNA: TGTGCCAGCAGTCAGGGCCCAGAGACCCAGTACTTC.

The V call is TRBV15, the J call TRBJ2-7; possible D gene TRBD2, 5 bases. Germline V gives CDR1 LNHNV, CDR2 YYDKDF (reference sequence). Trimming left V 3 bases short and J 4 bases short, with 7 bases between. This CDR3 is built from 12 residues. The CDR3 spells CATSSGGYEQYF. CDR3 in DNA: TGTGCCACCAGCAGCGGCGGGTACGAGCAGTACTTC.

The rearrangement uses TRBV7-2 and TRBJ1-3; TRBD1 matches 9 bases. J lost 7 bases, V lost 1 base, and 11 bases had no gene match. This CDR3 region has 17 residues. CDR1 is SGHTA and CDR2 is FQGNSA in the germline V gene. In DNA, the CDR3 is TGTGCCAGCAGCTTAGGAGGGTGGGGACAGGGCGGGAACACCATATATTTT. It translates to CASSLGGWGQGGNTIYF.

The J gene is TRBJ1-1, the V gene TRBV6-4, with D unresolved. Trimming took off 8 bases at V and 5 bases at J, with 12 bases between the two ends. The germline V gene has CDR1 MRHNA and CDR2 SNTAGT. The CDR3 is 12 amino acids. The CDR3 nucleotides read TGTGCCAGCCGCGGGGAACCAACTGAAGCTTTCTTT. Translation: CASRGEPTEAFF.

The genes are TRBV11-3 and TRBJ2-1; TRBD1 matches at 10 bases. Germline CDR1 and CDR2: SGHNT and YENEEA. The CDR3 runs 15 residues. J gave up 5 bases and V 0 bases, and 1 base lay outside the gene matches. CDR3 region: CASSLEDRGNNEQFF. In DNA form, the CDR3 reads TGTGCCAGCAGCTTAGAGGACAGGGGGAACAATGAGCAGTTCTTC.

The genes are TRBV9 and TRBJ2-4, with 8 nucleotides matching TRBD1. CDR1 SGDLS and CDR2 YYNGEE come from the germline V gene. This CDR3 region has 14 residues. With V trimmed by 3 bases and J by 3 bases, 2 bases remained unmatched. The chain's CDR3 is CASSAGTGKNIQYF. The CDR3 DNA sequence: TGTGCCAGCAGCGCCGGGACAGGCAAAAACATTCAGTACTTC.

This clone turned up a few times. The chain has TRBV5-1 and TRBJ1-1; 7 bases align to TRBD1. This CDR3 contains 15 residues. CDR1 and CDR2 from the germline V gene are SGHRS and YFSETQ. With 0 bases clipped from V and 6 bases from J, the junction kept 8 bases outside the gene matches. The CDR3 DNA sequence: TGCGCCAGCAGCTTGGAATCACAGGGGAGCGCTGAAGCTTTCTTT. Residues: CASSLESQGSAEAFF.

The V gene is TRBV19, the J gene TRBJ2-7; unclear D gene. The ends were cut back, 1 base at V and 3 bases at J, with 13 bases in the middle. From germline, CDR1 is LNHDA and CDR2 SQIVND (reference sequence). This CDR3 is 15 amino acids long. CDR3 region: CASSIGPDSDYEQYF. The CDR3 DNA is TGTGCCAGTAGTATAGGCCCCGACTCGGACTACGAGCAGTACTTC.

Concerning this clone itself: Within the sample, other DNA sequences also encode this same CDR3. This chain connects TRBV5-5 to TRBJ2-2; possible D gene TRBD2, 6 bases. CDR3 length: 14 residues. Germline V gene sequence: CDR1 SGHKS, CDR2 YYEKEE (reference sequence). V was shortened by 0 bases and J by 5 bases, with 8 bases between the two germline ends. CDR3 bases: TGTGCCAGCAGCTTGGCCGGGGGAACCGGGGAGCTGTTTTTT. It encodes CASSLAGGTGELFF.

The chain recombines TRBV6-5 with TRBJ2-3; 10 positions match TRBD2. Germline CDR1 reads MNHEY; CDR2 reads SVGAGI. Unmatched junction bases numbered 9, after V lost 7 bases and J lost 5 bases. CDR3 length equals 15 residues. CDR3 sequence: CASKIGLAEQDTQYF. The CDR3 coding sequence is TGTGCCAGCAAAATTGGACTAGCGGAACAAGATACGCAGTATTTT.

This chain links TRBV7-9 with TRBJ1-2; 8 positions match TRBD1. Germline V gives CDR1 SEHNR, CDR2 FQNEAQ (reference sequence). This CDR3 comprises 14 residues. The V segment lost 1 base and the J segment 6 bases; nucleotides outside the gene matches: 4. Here the CDR3 reads CASSLGRTGHGYTF. The CDR3 DNA reads TGTGCCAGCAGCTTAGGTCGGACAGGGCATGGCTACACCTTC.

The table lists this clone with a count of one. The V call is TRBV6-6, the J call TRBJ2-7; 9 bases align to TRBD1. This CDR3 contains 13 residues. Germline V gene data show CDR1 as MNHNY and CDR2 as SVGAGI (reference sequence). V trimming: 3 bases; J trimming: 5 bases; junction bases outside the gene matches: 2. The chain's CDR3 is CASSYGQGNEQYF. In nucleotides, the CDR3 is TGTGCCAGCAGTTATGGACAGGGGAACGAGCAGTACTTC.

V gene TRBV27 combines with J gene TRBJ2-2; D possibly corresponds to TRBD2 (7 bases). The CDR3 runs to 16 residues. Germline CDR1 reads MNHEY; CDR2 reads SMNVEV (reference sequence). The ends were cut back, 5 bases at V and 5 bases at J, with 18 bases in the middle. CDR3 DNA: TGTGCCAGCAGTAACCCGGGGGGCCCCAAGACCGGGGAGCTGTTTTTT. This translates into CASSNPGGPKTGELFF.

The V and J genes are TRBV9 and TRBJ1-1; 8 bases align to TRBD1. The germline CDR1 and CDR2 sequences are SGDLS and YYNGEE. V lost 2 bases to trimming and J lost 4 bases; unmatched junction nucleotides: 1. This CDR3 is built from 13 residues. The CDR3 protein is CASSVTGGTEAFF. The CDR3 DNA sequence: TGTGCCAGCAGCGTTACAGGGGGCACTGAAGCTTTCTTT.

This clone was seen a few times. CDR3 nucleotide sequence: TGCGCCAGCAGCCAATCGACAGGGGGCAATCAGCCCCAGCATTTT. Its protein is CASSQSTGGNQPQHF. The rearrangement uses TRBV4-3 and TRBJ1-5; 8 bases align to TRBD1. Trimming took 2 bases from V and 2 from J; bases not matched to a gene: 2. Germline values: CDR1 LGHNA, CDR2 YSLEER. The CDR3 spans 15 residues.

This rearrangement joins TRBV7-2 to TRBJ2-2; D gene ambiguous. CDR1 is SGHTA and CDR2 is FQGNSA in the germline V gene. The CDR3 sequence is 13 residues long. V was cut by 5 bases and J by 4 bases, with 8 bases left in between. For the CDR3, the DNA is TGTGCCAGCAGCCTATATATCACCGGGGAGCTGTTTTTT. It codes for CASSLYITGELFF. The complete variable domain, with remaining parts taken from reference TRBV7-2 and TRBJ2-2, reads GAGVSQSPSNKVTEKGKDVELRCDPISGHTALYWYRQSLGQGLEFLIYFQGNSAPDKSGLPSDRFSAERTGGSVSTLTIQRTQQEDSAVYLCASSLYITGELFFGEGSRLTVL.

This clone showed up just a few times. The V call is TRBV6-6, the J call TRBJ1-1; no definite D call. Looked up from germline, CDR1 is MNHNY and CDR2 is SVGAGI (reference sequence). This CDR3 is 13 amino acids long. The V gene lost 6 bases and the J gene lost 1 base, with 9 bases spanning the gap. The DNA of the CDR3 is TGTGCCAGCAGCCCCACCAGGAACACTGAAGCTTTCTTT. This encodes CASSPTRNTEAFF.

The gene calls are TRBV7-3 and TRBJ2-1; 11 bases are shared with TRBD1. The germline gives CDR1 SGHTA, CDR2 FQGTGA. V shed 5 bases and J 8 bases; nucleotides not matched to a gene: 11. This CDR3 comprises 16 residues. CDR3 nucleotides: TGTGCCAGCAGCATTAGCGGACAGGGGGCGATCTATGAGCAGTTCTTC. This gives the protein CASSISGQGAIYEQFF. The full variable domain, in which reference TRBV7-3 and TRBJ2-1 provide the parts outside the CDR3, is GAGVSQTPSNKVTEKGKYVELRCDPISGHTALYWYRQSLGQGPEFLIYFQGTGAADDSGLPNDRFFAVRPEGSVSTLKIQRTERGDSAVYLCASSISGQGAIYEQFFGPGTRLTVL.

The rearrangement links TRBV11-3 to TRBJ2-5; 10 nucleotides line up with TRBD1. Germline V CDR1 and CDR2: SGHNT, YENEEA. The CDR3 sequence is 14 residues long. V was clipped by 1 base and J by 5 bases; unmatched bases: 1. CDR3 coding DNA: TGTGCCAGCAGCTTAGGGACAGGGGGGGAGACCCAGTACTTC. Translated: CASSLGTGGETQYF.

The chain carries TRBV7-3 and TRBJ2-5; 12 bases align to TRBD2. The CDR3 contains 15 residues. V lost 5 bases to trimming and J lost 2 bases; unmatched junction nucleotides: 3. Per germline, CDR1 SGHTA and CDR2 FQGTGA. CDR3 nucleotide sequence: TGTGCCAGCAGCGCCGGACTAGCGGGGCAAGAGACCCAGTACTTC. This sequence encodes CASSAGLAGQETQYF.

V and J are TRBV4-2 and TRBJ2-7, with D possibly being TRBD1 (6 bases). The germline gives CDR1 LGHNA, CDR2 YNFKEQ. The V gene lost 0 bases and the J gene lost 5 bases, with 11 bases spanning the gap. The CDR3 has 14 residues. DNA for the CDR3: TGTGCCAGCAGCCAAGATGGACAGCGAGACGAGCAGTACTTC. This gives the protein CASSQDGQRDEQYF.

This clone was recorded a few times. The chain couples TRBV9 to TRBJ2-7; TRBD1 agrees at 9 bases. CDR1 is SGDLS, CDR2 YYNGEE, per germline. This CDR3 region has 17 residues. J was trimmed by 7 bases and V by 0 bases; bases with no gene match: 14. This CDR3 is CASSVAGQGPTTAEQYF. The CDR3 nucleotides are TGTGCCAGCAGCGTAGCTGGACAGGGGCCGACCACGGCGGAGCAGTACTTC.

The rearrangement links TRBV15 to TRBJ2-1; a weak D match, TRBD1 (6 bases). Between the trimmed V and J ends, which lost 1 base and 2 bases, there was a span of 6 bases. The germline V gene encodes CDR1 LNHNV and CDR2 YYDKDF (reference sequence). The CDR3 is 14 residues long. Here the CDR3 DNA reads TGTGCCACCAGCAGAGGACAGGCCTACAATGAGCAGTTCTTC. Amino acids: CATSRGQAYNEQFF.

This clone has just one count. The chain couples TRBV5-8 to TRBJ1-2; 10 nucleotides align to TRBD1. V was pared by 5 bases and J by 4 bases, with 5 bases of the junction left unmatched. Germline-derived CDR1 and CDR2 are SGHTS and YDEGEE. CDR3 length equals 14 residues. CDR3 amino acids: CASRDRGDIYGYTF. Written as DNA, the CDR3 is TGTGCCAGCAGGGACAGGGGGGACATCTATGGCTACACCTTC.

This clone has a single count. The V and J genes are TRBV5-1 and TRBJ2-7; tentative D call: TRBD1 (6 bases). This CDR3 has 11 amino acids. Germline CDR1 reads SGHRS; CDR2 reads YFSETQ. V lost 6 bases and J 4 bases, leaving 8 bases between the germline ends. Written as DNA, the CDR3 is TGCGCCAGCACCCAGGGGTACGAGCAGTACTTC. It is translated as CASTQGYEQYF.

The chain employs TRBV4-3 and TRBJ2-2; 8 bases map to TRBD1. CDR3 length equals 16 residues. The trim removed 3 bases at V and 4 bases at J, leaving 7 bases unmatched. From germline, CDR1 is LGHNA and CDR2 YSLEER. CDR3 bases: TGCGCCAGCAGCCATAGGACAGGGTCCGGCACCGGGGAGCTGTTTTTT. Its translation is CASSHRTGSGTGELFF.

V usage is TRBV6-1 and J usage is TRBJ1-1; TRBD1 matches 7 bases. CDR1 is MNHNS and CDR2 is SASEGT in the germline V gene. J lost 0 bases, V lost 8 bases, and 9 bases had no gene match. The CDR3 contains 15 residues. The CDR3 is CASARDSAMNTEAFF. The CDR3 coding sequence is TGTGCCAGCGCGAGGGACAGTGCAATGAACACTGAAGCTTTCTTT.

As concerns this clone: The identical CDR3 is also encoded by other nucleotide sequences in the sample. This rearrangement joins TRBV27 to TRBJ2-7, with a weak D call TRBD2 (5 bases). The CDR3 extends over 15 amino acids. V lost 8 bases, J lost 0 bases, and 17 bases lay in between. Germline values: CDR1 MNHEY, CDR2 SMNVEV (reference sequence). This chain's CDR3 is CASSSRRGASYEQYF. Here the CDR3 DNA reads TGTGCCAGCTCCTCCCGCCGGGGTGCCTCCTACGAGCAGTACTTC.

The V gene is TRBV5-1, the J gene TRBJ1-4; D is ambiguous. The CDR3 consists of 15 residues. V was cut by 0 bases and J by 0 bases, with 6 bases left in between. Germline loops: CDR1 SGHRS, CDR2 YFSETQ. The CDR3 sequence: CASSLVGSTNEKLFF. The DNA for the CDR3 is TGCGCCAGCAGCTTGGTCGGTTCAACTAATGAAAAACTGTTTTTT.

The chain joins TRBV5-4 to TRBJ2-5, with D tentatively TRBD2 (7 bases). The CDR3 is made up of 15 amino acids. Germline V lookup: CDR1 SGHNT, CDR2 YYREEE (reference sequence). The ends were cut back, 3 bases at V and 5 bases at J, with 17 bases in the middle. CDR3 loop: CASSSRGAPAETQYF. The CDR3 bases are TGTGCCAGCAGCTCCCGGGGGGCCCCCGCCGAGACCCAGTACTTC.

The chain couples TRBV19 to TRBJ1-6, with D perhaps TRBD1 (5 bases). Germline V gene sequence: CDR1 LNHDA, CDR2 SQIVND (reference sequence). The ends were cut back, 6 bases at V and 6 bases at J, with 15 bases in the middle. This CDR3 has 15 amino acids. CDR3 loop: CASSYTGGRNSPLHF. The CDR3 DNA reads as TGTGCCAGTAGCTATACGGGGGGACGTAATTCACCCCTCCACTTT.